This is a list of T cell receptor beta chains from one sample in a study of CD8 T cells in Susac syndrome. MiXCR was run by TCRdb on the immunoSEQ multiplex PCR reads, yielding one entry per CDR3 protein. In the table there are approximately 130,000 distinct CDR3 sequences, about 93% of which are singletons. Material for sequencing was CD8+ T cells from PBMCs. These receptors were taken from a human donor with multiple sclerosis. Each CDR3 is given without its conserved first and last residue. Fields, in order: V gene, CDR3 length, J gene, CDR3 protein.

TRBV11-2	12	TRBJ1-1	ASSLDGPNTEAF
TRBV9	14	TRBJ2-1	ASSDPGGLSYNEQF
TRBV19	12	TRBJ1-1	ASSIGQANTEAF
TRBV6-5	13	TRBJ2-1	ASKTDRGSYNEQF
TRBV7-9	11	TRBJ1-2	ASRGGGVEGYT
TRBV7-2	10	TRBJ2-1	ASSEQGDEQF
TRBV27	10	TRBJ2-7	ASRGGPYEQY
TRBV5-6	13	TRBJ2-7	ASSLRGGAYYEQY
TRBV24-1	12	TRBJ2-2	ATRGAANTGELF
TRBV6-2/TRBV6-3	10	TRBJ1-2	ASSYSDNDYT
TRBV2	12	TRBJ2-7	ASSGASGGYEQY
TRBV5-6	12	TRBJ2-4	ASSLDGAKNIQY
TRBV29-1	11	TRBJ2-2	SVGGQYTGELF
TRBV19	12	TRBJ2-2	ASNERANTGELF
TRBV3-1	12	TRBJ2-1	ASSQFALQYEQF
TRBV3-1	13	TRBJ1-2	ASSPPATGLYGYT
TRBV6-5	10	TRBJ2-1	ASSPDASEQF
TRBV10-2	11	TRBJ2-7	ASRGGSSYEQY
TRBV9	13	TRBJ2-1	ASSARGLAGNEQF
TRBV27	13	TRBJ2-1	ASATGTGIYNEQF
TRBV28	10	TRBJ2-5	ASSLGWETQY
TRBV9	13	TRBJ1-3	ASSVDSRSGNTIY
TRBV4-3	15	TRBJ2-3	ASRYSSSGGAPDTQY
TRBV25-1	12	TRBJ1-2	ASSASGTGVGYT
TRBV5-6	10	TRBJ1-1	ASGTPNTEAF
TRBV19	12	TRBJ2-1	ASTHLGGVNEQF
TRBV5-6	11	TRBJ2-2	ASSLNGAGELF
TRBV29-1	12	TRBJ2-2	SVSGNQNTGELF
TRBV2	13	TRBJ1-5	ASRSFGGGNQPQH
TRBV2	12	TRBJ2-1	ARARDRDYNEQF
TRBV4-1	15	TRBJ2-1	ASSHLPRLAGDCEQF
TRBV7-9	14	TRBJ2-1	ASSLLAGGPYNEQF
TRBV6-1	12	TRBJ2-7	ASGPRDRAYEQY
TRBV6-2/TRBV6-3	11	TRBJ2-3	ASSLGLLDTQY
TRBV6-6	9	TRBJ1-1	ASGDWVEAF
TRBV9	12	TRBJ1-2	ASSVAEQNYGYT
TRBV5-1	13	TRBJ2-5	ASSFQGGPPETQY
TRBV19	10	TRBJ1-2	ATEGGAEGYT
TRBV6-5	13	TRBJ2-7	ASSPPGTYSYEQY
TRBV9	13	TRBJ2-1	ASSVLGSSYNEQF
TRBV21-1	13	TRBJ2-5	ANDDSLGEGETQY
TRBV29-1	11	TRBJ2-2	SVIQPGSGELF
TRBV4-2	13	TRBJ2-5	ASSQDRGSGETQY
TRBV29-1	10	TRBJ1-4	SARGLKEKLF
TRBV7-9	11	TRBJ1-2	ASSLEGIYGYT
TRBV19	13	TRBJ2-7	ASSMGSGSTYEQY
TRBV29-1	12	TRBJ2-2	SVDLGAGTGELF
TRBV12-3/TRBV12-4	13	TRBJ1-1	ASSVLTGVWTEAF